This TCR beta chain appears in the sequencing data of a study of type 1 and type 2 diabetes patients (dated by TCRdb to the mid-2010s). Regarding the research as a whole: Recruited in China, the cohort was made up of fewer than ten type 1 diabetes patients, a few type 2 diabetes patients and roughly 6 nondiabetic controls. Paired-end sequencing of TCRbeta libraries was performed on Illumina HiSeq 2000 or MiSeq instruments. A total of 15 million to 20 million paired-end reads were generated across the whole study. In the study, high-throughput sequencing was used to profile TCRbeta repertoires so that type 1 diabetes, type 2 diabetes and nondiabetic individuals could be compared. Across the study, CD4+ and CD8+ T cells were positively selected from PBMCs using CD4 or CD8 MicroBeads on MACS columns. Type 2 diabetes patients were included as a disease comparison group for the type 1 diabetes patients. Similar V gene usage was observed when approximately 22-cycle and roughly 25-cycle amplification were compared, suggesting similar primer efficiencies and random PCR bias.

Overall results and qualifications from the work: Because only a limited number of T2D and control samples were sequenced, some T1D-only HECs might also be present in more T2D or control samples. V and J gene usage patterns of type 2 diabetes and control samples were highly correlated, averaging roughly 0.97 between samples. The study groups were not matched for age and gender, which could possibly have biased interpretation. In both CD4+ and CD8+ T cells, type 2 diabetes repertoires were highly diverse, with diversity significantly greater than that of type 1 diabetes repertoires. Type 2 diabetes patients had few highly-expanded CD4+ clones, median one, accounting for a median roughly 4% of reads.

Every diabetic patient fulfilled standard classification criteria for type 1 or type 2 diabetes, and glucose and C-peptide were evaluated using WHO-recommended methods. Donors with other autoimmune diseases or infections within the previous four weeks were excluded. A roughly 11-milliliter sample of peripheral blood was drawn from every participant. LymphoPrep density separation was used to isolate PBMCs. The sample was run on an Illumina MiSeq. For TCRbeta CDR3 amplification, the template was genomic DNA taken from the sorted T cell subsets. Multiplex PCR with 30 forward and 13 reverse primers amplified the TCRbeta CDR3 region. After the PCR products were purified with AMPure XP beads, a second PCR of around 27 cycles was run to add indices and adaptors. Before sequencing, the libraries were purified from gel with the QIAquick Gel Extraction Kit. Per the source publication's procedure: FLASH was used to merge paired-end reads, and IgBLAST was used to align the merged reads to IMGT V, D and J germline references. Reads with below 70% alignment identity to germline references were discarded, leaving about 12 million reads study-wide. CDR3 boundaries, reading frame and productivity were assigned following IMGT definitions. A highly-expanded clone was defined as any clone making up 1% or more of reads, and normalized Shannon entropy served as the measure of diversity. Unpaired two-tailed t-tests were used to test for differences in Shannon entropy between groups. Using fastp at Q25 and MiXCR, TCRdb reprocessed the public reads and kept productive beta chains. Records with the same CDR3 protein are collapsed into one entry carrying the most frequent genes and DNA. TCRdb, not the authors, supplied the V and J calls. For this sample there are about 290,000 distinct CDR3 sequences; around 47% appear just once. Roughly 13% of the sample is taken by the ten largest.

The germline V gene specifies SNHLY as CDR1 and FYNNEI as CDR2. Spanning cysteine to phenylalanine, the CDR3 consists of 12 amino acids. Left in the record is the CDR3 DNA by itself, 36 bases read in frame from the first base. V loses 7 bases of germline sequence and J loses 1 base, and the interval between the two ends is 8 bases. This clonotype was observed a handful of times. Its target antigen remains unknown. Base qualities are missing; no much larger clone stands one base away. This receptor chain uses TRBV2 and TRBJ2-7, with no confidently assigned D gene. This receptor was taken from a man between 18 and 35 years old with type 2 diabetes. Sample: peripheral blood mononuclear cells (PBMCs). The CDR3 is CASKLISYEQYF. The sequence in DNA is TGTGCCAGCAAATTGATTTCCTACGAGCAGTACTTC.